This TCR beta chain was captured by sequencing in a study of T cells in Graves' hyperthyroidism and ophthalmopathy. Germline CDR1 ENHRY, CDR2 SYGVKD. Trimming removed 6 bases at V and 6 bases at J, with 14 bases between. The CDR3 is made up of 14 amino acids. It was RNA transcripts that yielded the amplified TCR beta CDR3 regions. Researchers ran a first-round RT-PCR on the TCR CDR3 using the HTBI primer set. MiXCR was run by TCRdb on the multiplex PCR reads, yielding one entry per CDR3 protein. The table has around 700,000 distinct CDR3 sequences, just over 35% seen once; the top ten hold roughly 31%. Absent ophthalmopathy progression within 18 months defined stable Graves' hyperthyroidism. Fresh peripheral blood, 10 ml, yielded the PBMCs. This clonotype was counted many times.

This TCR derives from a woman aged 40 to 50 with Graves' hyperthyroidism. The sample taken for sequencing was blood. The chain recombines TRBV10-3 with TRBJ2-2; tentative D call: TRBD2 (6 bases). This CDR3 is CAIRPRERPGELFF. In DNA form, the CDR3 reads TGTGCCATCAGACCCCGGGAGCGACCCGGGGAGCTGTTTTTT.